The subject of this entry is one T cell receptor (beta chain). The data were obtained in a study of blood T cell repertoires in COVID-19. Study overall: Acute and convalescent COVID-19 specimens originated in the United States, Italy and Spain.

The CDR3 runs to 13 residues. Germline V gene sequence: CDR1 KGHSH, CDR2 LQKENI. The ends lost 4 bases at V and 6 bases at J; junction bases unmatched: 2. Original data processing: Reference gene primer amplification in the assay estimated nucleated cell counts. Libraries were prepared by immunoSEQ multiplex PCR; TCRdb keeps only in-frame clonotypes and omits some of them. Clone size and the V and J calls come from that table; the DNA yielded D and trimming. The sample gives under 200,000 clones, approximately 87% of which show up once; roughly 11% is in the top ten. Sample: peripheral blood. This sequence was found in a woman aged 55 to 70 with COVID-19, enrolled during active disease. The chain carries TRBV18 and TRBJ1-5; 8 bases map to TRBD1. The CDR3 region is CASSRQGPQPQHF. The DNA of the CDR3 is TGTGCCAGCTCACGACAGGGGCCTCAGCCCCAGCATTTT.